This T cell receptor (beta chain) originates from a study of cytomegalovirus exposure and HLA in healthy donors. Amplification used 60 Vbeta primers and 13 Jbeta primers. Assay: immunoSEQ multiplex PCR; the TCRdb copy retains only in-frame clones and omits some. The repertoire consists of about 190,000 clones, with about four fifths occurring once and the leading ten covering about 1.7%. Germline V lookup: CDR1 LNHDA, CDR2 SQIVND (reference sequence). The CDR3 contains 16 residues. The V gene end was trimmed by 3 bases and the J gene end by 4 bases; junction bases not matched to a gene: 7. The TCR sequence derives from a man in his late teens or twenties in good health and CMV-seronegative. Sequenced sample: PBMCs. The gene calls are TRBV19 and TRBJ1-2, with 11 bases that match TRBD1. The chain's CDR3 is CASSMGTGTGGYGYTF. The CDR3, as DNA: TGTGCCAGTAGTATGGGAACCGGGACAGGGGGCTATGGCTACACCTTC.